This T cell receptor (beta chain) was captured in a study of T cells after yellow fever vaccination. The wider study: Any fraction with a low cell number was prepared using SMART-Seq v4 Ultra Low Input.

TCRdb analysed the 5' RACE reads with MiXCR anew, one entry per CDR3 protein. Here the sample spans around 360,000 distinct CDR3 sequences, around 10% being singletons. This clonotype showed up just a few times. What it recognizes is unknown. Findings of the study overall: A small proportion of clonotypes was detected in both the CD4 and CD8 compartments. The study found a weaker secondary response that peaked faster, day 5 versus 15. Clones from primary vaccination mostly reappeared after the booster (around 96% CD4, around 90% CD8).

The sequence derives from a man aged 18 to 29 who received the YFV17D yellow fever vaccine. The source material was PBMCs, sampled on the day of the first yellow fever vaccination.

For the CDR3, the DNA is TGTGCCAGCAGCGTAGCCGGGTCCACCGGGGAGCTGTTTTTT. Translating gives CASSVAGSTGELFF. The chain is built from TRBV9 and TRBJ2-2; D gene uncertain. Per germline, CDR1 SGDLS and CDR2 YYNGEE. The V end was cut by 0 bases, the J end by 4 bases, with 7 bases between. This CDR3 is built from 14 residues. Variable domain in full (rest from reference TRBV9 and TRBJ2-2): DSGVTQTPKHLITATGQRVTLRCSPRSGDLSVYWYQQSLDQGLQFLIQYYNGEERAKGNILERFSAQQFPDLHSELNLSSLELGDSALYFCASSVAGSTGELFFGEGSRLTVL.